These 17 T cell receptor beta chains were sequenced from one sample in a study of cytomegalovirus exposure and HLA in healthy donors. The repertoire was sequenced with immunoSEQ multiplex PCR; TCRdb's copy has only in-frame clones and lacks some. The sample records some 79,000 clones, 94% being singletons. Material for sequencing was PBMCs. Every receptor here comes from a woman under 30 in good health and CMV-seropositive.

The chain carries TRBV28 and TRBJ2-5, with TRBD2 identical over 13 bases. After removal of 3 bases from V and 5 bases from J, the junction contained 6 bases not matched to a gene. The length of the CDR3 is 16 residues. In germline, CDR1 is MDHEN, CDR2 SYDVKM. The CDR3 sequence: CASSFPTSGRAETQYF. DNA of the CDR3: TGTGCCAGCAGTTTTCCCACTAGCGGGAGGGCTGAGACCCAGTACTTC.

The chain employs TRBV5-1 and TRBJ2-1, with 16 nucleotides matching TRBD2. The CDR3 runs 18 residues. J gave up 7 bases and V 4 bases, and 11 bases lay outside the gene matches. CDR1 and CDR2 from the germline V gene are SGHRS and YFSETQ. CDR3 residues: CASSLPGLAGGVKNEQFF. CDR3 DNA sequence: TGCGCCAGCAGCCTTCCGGGACTAGCGGGGGGGGTAAAGAATGAGCAGTTCTTC. Together with reference TRBV5-1 and TRBJ2-1, the CDR3 gives the full variable domain: KAGVTQTPRYLIKTRGQQVTLSCSPISGHRSVSWYQQTPGQGLQFLFEYFSETQRNKGNFPGRFSGRQFSNSRSEMNVSTLELGDSALYLCASSLPGLAGGVKNEQFFGPGTRLTVL.

The chain is built from TRBV18 and TRBJ1-5; D call uncertain. Trimming removed 0 bases at V and 0 bases at J, with 9 bases between. The CDR3 extends over 16 amino acids. Germline V CDR1 and CDR2: KGHSH, LQKENI. This chain's CDR3 is CASSPPAGNSNQPQHF. CDR3 in DNA: TGTGCCAGCTCACCACCCGCCGGGAATAGCAATCAGCCCCAGCATTTT.

The J gene is TRBJ1-1, the V gene TRBV2; a weak D match, TRBD1 (6 bases). V lost 6 bases and J 3 bases, leaving 14 bases between the germline ends. Germline CDR1 reads SNHLY; CDR2 reads FYNNEI. This CDR3 is built from 14 residues. CDR3 sequence (DNA): TGTGCCAGCAGGGAGAACAGGGAATACACTGAAGCTTTCTTT. The encoded protein is CASRENREYTEAFF.

V gene TRBV9 combines with J gene TRBJ2-5, with 9 bases matching TRBD2. The junction had 7 bases not matched to a gene; V was cut back by 0 bases and J by 4 bases. CDR3 length: 16 residues. The germline CDR1 and CDR2 sequences are SGDLS and YYNGEE. CDR3 nucleotides: TGTGCCAGCAGCGTAGCTCCAGCGGGGGGTGCAGAGACCCAGTACTTC. It translates to CASSVAPAGGAETQYF.

The V and J genes are TRBV4-1 and TRBJ2-7; 8 bases line up with TRBD2. Trimming at V came to 2 bases and at J to 6 bases, leaving 3 bases not matched to a gene. The CDR3 extends over 13 amino acids. Germline CDR1 is MGHRA and CDR2 is YSYEKL. CDR3 in amino acids: CASSQRAGVEQYF. The CDR3 DNA reads TGCGCCAGCAGCCAACGAGCGGGAGTCGAGCAGTACTTC.

This clone was recorded once. One junction end does not reproduce the germline sequence, and a read error may be involved. The chain couples TRBV5-4 to TRBJ1-4; D not certain. Germline CDR1 SGHNT, CDR2 YYREEE (reference sequence). The CDR3 has 13 residues. The CDR3 coding sequence is TGTGCCAGCAGCTTGAGCGCTAAGGAAAAACTGTTTTTT. It yields the protein CASSLSAKEKLFF.

The V call is TRBV27, the J call TRBJ2-6; 10 positions match TRBD1. Germline V gives CDR1 MNHEY, CDR2 SMNVEV (reference sequence). Trimming took 4 bases from V and 0 from J; bases not matched to a gene: 9. The CDR3 is 19 amino acids. In nucleotides, the CDR3 is TGTGCCAGCAGTTCGAACCGGGACAGGGGATTCTCTGGGGCCAACGTCCTGACTTTC. Amino acid sequence: CASSSNRDRGFSGANVLTF. Using reference TRBV27 and TRBJ2-6 for the parts outside the CDR3, the full variable domain is EAQVTQNPRYLITVTGKKLTVTCSQNMNHEYMSWYRQDPGLGLRQIYYSMNVEVTDKGDVPEGYKVSRKEKRNFPLILESPSPNQTSLYFCASSSNRDRGFSGANVLTFGAGSRLTVL.

V gene TRBV28 combines with J gene TRBJ2-7, with TRBD1 matching 10 bases. V lost 6 bases and J lost 5; bases outside the gene matches: 10. CDR3 length: 15 residues. Germline V gene lookup returns CDR1 MDHEN and CDR2 SYDVKM. CDR3 coding DNA: TGTGCCAGCAGACCAGACAGGGGGCGTTTCAACGAGCAGTACTTC. It codes for CASRPDRGRFNEQYF.

J is TRBJ1-1 and V is TRBV19, with 7 bases matching TRBD1. The V gene end was trimmed by 6 bases and the J gene end by 1 base; junction bases not matched to a gene: 11. The CDR3 runs to 16 residues. Looked up from germline, CDR1 is LNHDA and CDR2 is SQIVND (reference sequence). The CDR3 sequence: CASRVQGPRPNTEAFF. DNA for the CDR3: TGTGCCAGTAGGGTACAGGGGCCGCGACCGAACACTGAAGCTTTCTTT.

The chain's CDR3 is CAWSVLYEQYF. DNA for the CDR3: TGTGCCTGGAGTGTACTCTACGAGCAGTACTTC. The chain links TRBV30 to TRBJ2-7; D is ambiguous. Trimming left V 0 bases short and J 3 bases short, with 3 bases between. CDR1 GTSNPN and CDR2 SVGIG come from the germline V gene (reference sequence). The CDR3 spans 11 residues. Drawing the rest from reference TRBV30 and TRBJ2-7, the complete variable domain is SQTIHQWPATLVQPVGSPLSLECTVEGTSNPNLYWYRQAAGRGLQLLFYSVGIGQISSEVPQNLSASRPQDRQFILSSKKLLLSDSGFYLCAWSVLYEQYFGPGTRLTVT.

This chain links TRBV5-1 with TRBJ1-6, with D perhaps matching TRBD1 (5 bases). This CDR3 has 16 residues. Germline CDR1 reads SGHRS; CDR2 reads YFSETQ. Trimming cost V 6 bases and J 5 bases, with 18 bases left between them. The CDR3 bases are TGCGCCAGCACCCGGGGGTGGGTACGCGATAATTCACCCCTCCACTTT. Translated: CASTRGWVRDNSPLHF.

This chain links TRBV6-5 with TRBJ1-5; 8 positions agree with TRBD1. Germline V CDR1 and CDR2: MNHEY, SVGAGI. The CDR3 totals 15 residues. The V gene end was trimmed by 5 bases and the J gene end by 0 bases; junction bases not matched to a gene: 3. As DNA, the CDR3 is TGTGCCAGCAGTCGCGACAGGGGTAGCAATCAGCCCCAGCATTTT. Encoded protein: CASSRDRGSNQPQHF.

Comment on this clone: No conserved phenylalanine or tryptophan is present at the end of the CDR3, so a read error is the likely explanation. It is unclear where the CDR3 begins or ends on the DNA, so no DNA is shown, and the CDR3 is as TCRdb lists it. The rearrangement joins TRBV27 to TRBJ1-2; the table's D gene call, TRBD1, was not cross checked with the DNA. The length of the CDR3 is 12 amino acids, counting both ends. The germline V gene has CDR1 MNHEY and CDR2 SMNVEV (reference sequence). The CDR3 spells CASEGGTGDRVV.

The chain is built from TRBV11-2 and TRBJ2-7; 7 positions match TRBD2. This CDR3 contains 14 residues. The junction had 7 bases not matched to a gene; V was cut back by 5 bases and J by 3 bases. Germline V CDR1 and CDR2: SGHAT, FQNNGV. CDR3 amino acids: CASSLGLGVYEQYF. Written as DNA, the CDR3 is TGTGCCAGCAGCCTTGGACTAGGCGTCTACGAGCAGTACTTC.

This sequence joins TRBV5-1 and TRBJ2-2, with a possible D match to TRBD1 (6 bases). The CDR3 sequence is 16 residues long. The V gene lost 4 bases and the J gene lost 1 base, with 14 bases spanning the gap. Germline CDR1 SGHRS, CDR2 YFSETQ. CDR3 bases: TGCGCCAGCAGCCCTACACAGGGCCGGAACACCGGGGAGCTGTTTTTT. This sequence encodes CASSPTQGRNTGELFF.

In regard to this clone: A junction end diverges from the germline sequence, so it may reflect a read error. V is TRBV7-2 and J is TRBJ2-4; 9 bases fit TRBD1. CDR3 length: 13 residues. Germline lookup yields CDR1 SGHTA and CDR2 FQGNSA. CDR3 DNA: TGTGCCAGCAGCGTACAACGGGACAGGGCCGTCGACTTC. Translation gives CASSVQRDRAVDF.